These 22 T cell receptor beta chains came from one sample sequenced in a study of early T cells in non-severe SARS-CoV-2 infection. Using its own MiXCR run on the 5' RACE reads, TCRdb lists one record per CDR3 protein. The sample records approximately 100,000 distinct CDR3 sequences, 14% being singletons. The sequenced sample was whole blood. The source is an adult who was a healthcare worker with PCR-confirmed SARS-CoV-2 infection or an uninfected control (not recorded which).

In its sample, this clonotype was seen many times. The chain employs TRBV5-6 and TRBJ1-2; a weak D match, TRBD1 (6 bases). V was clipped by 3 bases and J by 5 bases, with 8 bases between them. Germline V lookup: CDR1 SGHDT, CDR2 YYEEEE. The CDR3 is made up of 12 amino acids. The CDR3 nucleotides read TGTGCCAGCAGCTACAGGGATTATGGCTACACCTTC. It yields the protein CASSYRDYGYTF.

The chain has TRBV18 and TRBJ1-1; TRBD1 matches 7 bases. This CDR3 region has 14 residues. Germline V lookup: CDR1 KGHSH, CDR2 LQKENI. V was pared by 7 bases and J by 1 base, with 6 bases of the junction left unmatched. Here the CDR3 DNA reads TGTGCCAGCTACCCGGGACAGTCGAACACTGAAGCTTTCTTT. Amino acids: CASYPGQSNTEAFF.

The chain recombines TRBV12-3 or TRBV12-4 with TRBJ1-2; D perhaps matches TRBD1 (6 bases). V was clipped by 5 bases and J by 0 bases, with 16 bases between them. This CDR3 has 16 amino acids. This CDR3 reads CASSALGGISNYGYTF. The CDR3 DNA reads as TGTGCCAGCAGTGCCTTAGGGGGGATCTCTAACTATGGCTACACCTTC.

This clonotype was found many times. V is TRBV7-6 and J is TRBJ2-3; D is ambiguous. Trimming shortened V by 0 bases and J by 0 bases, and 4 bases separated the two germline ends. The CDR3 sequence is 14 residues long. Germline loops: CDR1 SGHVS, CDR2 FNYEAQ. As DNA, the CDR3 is TGTGCCAGCAGCTTAGCGGGGAGCACAGATACGCAGTATTTT. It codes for CASSLAGSTDTQYF.

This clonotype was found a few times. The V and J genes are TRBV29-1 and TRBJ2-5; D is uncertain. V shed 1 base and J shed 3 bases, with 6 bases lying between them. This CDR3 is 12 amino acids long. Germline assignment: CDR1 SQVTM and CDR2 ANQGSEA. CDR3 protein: CSVEGPKETQYF. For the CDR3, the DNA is TGCAGCGTTGAAGGCCCAAAAGAGACCCAGTACTTC. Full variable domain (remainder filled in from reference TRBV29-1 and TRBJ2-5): SAVISQKPSRDICQRGTSLTIQCQVDSQVTMMFWYRQQPGQSLTLIATANQGSEATYESGFVIDKFPISRPNLTFSTLTVSNMSPEDSSIYLCSVEGPKETQYFGPGTRLLVL.

In nucleotides, the CDR3 is TGTGCCAGCCTAGAACGATACGAGCAGTACTTC. Translation: CASLERYEQYF. The chain uses TRBV7-2 and TRBJ2-7; D not resolved. Between the trimmed V and J ends, which lost 8 bases and 4 bases, there was a span of 9 bases. Looked up from germline, CDR1 is SGHTA and CDR2 is FQGNSA. The CDR3 is made up of 11 amino acids.

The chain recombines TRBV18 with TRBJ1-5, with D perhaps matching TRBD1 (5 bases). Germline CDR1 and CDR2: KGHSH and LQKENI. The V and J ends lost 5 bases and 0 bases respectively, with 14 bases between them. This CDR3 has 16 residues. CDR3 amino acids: CASSSQTGDSNQPQHF. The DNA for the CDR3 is TGTGCCAGCTCATCACAAACAGGAGATAGCAATCAGCCCCAGCATTTT.

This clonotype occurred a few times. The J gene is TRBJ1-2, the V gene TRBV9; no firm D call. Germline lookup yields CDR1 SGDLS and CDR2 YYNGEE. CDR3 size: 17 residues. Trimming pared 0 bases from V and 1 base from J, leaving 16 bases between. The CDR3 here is CASSVGDGGSFNYGYTF. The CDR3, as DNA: TGTGCCAGCAGCGTAGGCGATGGAGGCAGCTTTAACTATGGCTACACCTTC.

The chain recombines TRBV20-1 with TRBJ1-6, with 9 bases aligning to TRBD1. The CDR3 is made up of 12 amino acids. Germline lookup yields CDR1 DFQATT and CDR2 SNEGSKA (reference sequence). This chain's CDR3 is CSADRGRSPLHF. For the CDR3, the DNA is TGCAGCGCGGACAGGGGAAGATCACCCCTCCACTTT.

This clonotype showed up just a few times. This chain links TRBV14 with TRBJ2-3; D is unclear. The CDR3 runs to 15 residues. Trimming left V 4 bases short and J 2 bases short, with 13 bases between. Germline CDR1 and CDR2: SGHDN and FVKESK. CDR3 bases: TGTGCCAGCAGCCCCCAGATGACTGTCACAGATACGCAGTATTTT. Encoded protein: CASSPQMTVTDTQYF.

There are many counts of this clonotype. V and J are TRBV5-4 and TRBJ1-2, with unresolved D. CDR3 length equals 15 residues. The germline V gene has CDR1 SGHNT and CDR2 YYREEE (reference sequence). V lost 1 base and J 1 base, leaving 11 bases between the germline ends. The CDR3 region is CASSLTTGVNYGYTF. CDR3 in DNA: TGTGCCAGCAGCTTGACCACGGGAGTTAACTATGGCTACACCTTC.

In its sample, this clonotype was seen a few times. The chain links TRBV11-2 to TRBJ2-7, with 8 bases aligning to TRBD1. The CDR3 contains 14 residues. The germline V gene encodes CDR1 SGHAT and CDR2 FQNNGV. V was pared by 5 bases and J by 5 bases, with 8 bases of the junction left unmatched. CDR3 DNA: TGTGCCAGCAGCACGGACAGGGTAGGGAACGAGCAGTACTTC. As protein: CASSTDRVGNEQYF.

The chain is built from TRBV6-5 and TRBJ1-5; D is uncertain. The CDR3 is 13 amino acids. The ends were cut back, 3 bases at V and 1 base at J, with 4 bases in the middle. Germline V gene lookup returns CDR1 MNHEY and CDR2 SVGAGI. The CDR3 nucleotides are TGTGCCAGCAGTTATATGAGCAATCAGCCCCAGCATTTT. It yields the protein CASSYMSNQPQHF.

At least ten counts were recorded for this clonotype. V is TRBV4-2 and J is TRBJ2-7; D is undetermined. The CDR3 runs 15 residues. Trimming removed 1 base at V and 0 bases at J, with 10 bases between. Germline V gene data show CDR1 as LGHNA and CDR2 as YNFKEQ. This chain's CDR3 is CASSQGSAGSYEQYF. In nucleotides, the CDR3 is TGTGCCAGCAGCCAAGGTTCGGCAGGCTCCTACGAGCAGTACTTC.

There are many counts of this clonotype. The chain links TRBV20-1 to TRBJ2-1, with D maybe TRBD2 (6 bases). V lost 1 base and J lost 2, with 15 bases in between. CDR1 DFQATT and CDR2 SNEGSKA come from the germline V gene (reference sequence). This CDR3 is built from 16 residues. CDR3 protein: CSARGRAGSTYNEQFF. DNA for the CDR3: TGCAGTGCTAGAGGTCGTGCGGGGTCCACCTACAATGAGCAGTTCTTC.

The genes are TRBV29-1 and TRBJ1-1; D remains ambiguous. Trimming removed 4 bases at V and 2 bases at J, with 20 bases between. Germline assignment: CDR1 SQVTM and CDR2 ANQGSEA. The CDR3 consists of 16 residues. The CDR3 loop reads CSVAPSRIEANTEAFF. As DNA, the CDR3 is TGCAGCGTTGCCCCATCACGGATCGAGGCAAACACTGAAGCTTTCTTT.

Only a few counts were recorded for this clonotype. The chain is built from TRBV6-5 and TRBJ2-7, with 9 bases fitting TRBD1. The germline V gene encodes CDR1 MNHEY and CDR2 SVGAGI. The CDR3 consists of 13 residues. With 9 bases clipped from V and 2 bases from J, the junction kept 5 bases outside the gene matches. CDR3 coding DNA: TGTGCCAGTAGGACAGGGGCGACCTACGAGCAGTACTTC. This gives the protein CASRTGATYEQYF.

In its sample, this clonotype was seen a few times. CDR3 sequence (DNA): TGTGCCAGTAGTCTGGGACCCCTACCGGAGACCCAGTACTTC. As protein: CASSLGPLPETQYF. The genes are TRBV19 and TRBJ2-5; possibly TRBD1 or TRBD2 for D (5 bases each). In germline, CDR1 is LNHDA, CDR2 SQIVND (reference sequence). The V end was cut by 5 bases, the J end by 5 bases, with 15 bases between. This CDR3 has 14 amino acids.

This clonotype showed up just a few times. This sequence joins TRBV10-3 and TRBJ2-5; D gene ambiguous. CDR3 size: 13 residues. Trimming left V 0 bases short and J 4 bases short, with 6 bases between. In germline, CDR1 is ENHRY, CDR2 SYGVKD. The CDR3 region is CAISESVAETQYF. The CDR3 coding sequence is TGTGCCATCAGTGAGTCCGTCGCAGAGACCCAGTACTTC.

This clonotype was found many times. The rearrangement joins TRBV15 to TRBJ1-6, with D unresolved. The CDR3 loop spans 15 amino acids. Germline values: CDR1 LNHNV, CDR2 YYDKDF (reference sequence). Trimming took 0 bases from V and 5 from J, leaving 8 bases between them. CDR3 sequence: CATSRDRTDNSPLHF. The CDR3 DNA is TGTGCCACCAGCAGAGATAGGACGGATAATTCACCCCTCCACTTT.

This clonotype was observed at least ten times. Written as DNA, the CDR3 is TGTGCCAGCAGCTTGACACATTACACTGAAGCTTTCTTT. It yields the protein CASSLTHYTEAFF. This chain links TRBV5-5 with TRBJ1-1; no clear D. V was pared by 1 base and J by 3 bases, with 7 bases between. Germline CDR1 and CDR2: SGHKS and YYEKEE (reference sequence). The CDR3 is 13 residues long.

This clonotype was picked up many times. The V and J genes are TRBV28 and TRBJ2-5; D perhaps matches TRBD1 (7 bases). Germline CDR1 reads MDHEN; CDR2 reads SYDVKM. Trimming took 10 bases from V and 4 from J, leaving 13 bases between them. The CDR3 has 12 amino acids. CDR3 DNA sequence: TGTGCCATTCAGGGGGGCATAGAGACCCAGTACTTC. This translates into CAIQGGIETQYF.